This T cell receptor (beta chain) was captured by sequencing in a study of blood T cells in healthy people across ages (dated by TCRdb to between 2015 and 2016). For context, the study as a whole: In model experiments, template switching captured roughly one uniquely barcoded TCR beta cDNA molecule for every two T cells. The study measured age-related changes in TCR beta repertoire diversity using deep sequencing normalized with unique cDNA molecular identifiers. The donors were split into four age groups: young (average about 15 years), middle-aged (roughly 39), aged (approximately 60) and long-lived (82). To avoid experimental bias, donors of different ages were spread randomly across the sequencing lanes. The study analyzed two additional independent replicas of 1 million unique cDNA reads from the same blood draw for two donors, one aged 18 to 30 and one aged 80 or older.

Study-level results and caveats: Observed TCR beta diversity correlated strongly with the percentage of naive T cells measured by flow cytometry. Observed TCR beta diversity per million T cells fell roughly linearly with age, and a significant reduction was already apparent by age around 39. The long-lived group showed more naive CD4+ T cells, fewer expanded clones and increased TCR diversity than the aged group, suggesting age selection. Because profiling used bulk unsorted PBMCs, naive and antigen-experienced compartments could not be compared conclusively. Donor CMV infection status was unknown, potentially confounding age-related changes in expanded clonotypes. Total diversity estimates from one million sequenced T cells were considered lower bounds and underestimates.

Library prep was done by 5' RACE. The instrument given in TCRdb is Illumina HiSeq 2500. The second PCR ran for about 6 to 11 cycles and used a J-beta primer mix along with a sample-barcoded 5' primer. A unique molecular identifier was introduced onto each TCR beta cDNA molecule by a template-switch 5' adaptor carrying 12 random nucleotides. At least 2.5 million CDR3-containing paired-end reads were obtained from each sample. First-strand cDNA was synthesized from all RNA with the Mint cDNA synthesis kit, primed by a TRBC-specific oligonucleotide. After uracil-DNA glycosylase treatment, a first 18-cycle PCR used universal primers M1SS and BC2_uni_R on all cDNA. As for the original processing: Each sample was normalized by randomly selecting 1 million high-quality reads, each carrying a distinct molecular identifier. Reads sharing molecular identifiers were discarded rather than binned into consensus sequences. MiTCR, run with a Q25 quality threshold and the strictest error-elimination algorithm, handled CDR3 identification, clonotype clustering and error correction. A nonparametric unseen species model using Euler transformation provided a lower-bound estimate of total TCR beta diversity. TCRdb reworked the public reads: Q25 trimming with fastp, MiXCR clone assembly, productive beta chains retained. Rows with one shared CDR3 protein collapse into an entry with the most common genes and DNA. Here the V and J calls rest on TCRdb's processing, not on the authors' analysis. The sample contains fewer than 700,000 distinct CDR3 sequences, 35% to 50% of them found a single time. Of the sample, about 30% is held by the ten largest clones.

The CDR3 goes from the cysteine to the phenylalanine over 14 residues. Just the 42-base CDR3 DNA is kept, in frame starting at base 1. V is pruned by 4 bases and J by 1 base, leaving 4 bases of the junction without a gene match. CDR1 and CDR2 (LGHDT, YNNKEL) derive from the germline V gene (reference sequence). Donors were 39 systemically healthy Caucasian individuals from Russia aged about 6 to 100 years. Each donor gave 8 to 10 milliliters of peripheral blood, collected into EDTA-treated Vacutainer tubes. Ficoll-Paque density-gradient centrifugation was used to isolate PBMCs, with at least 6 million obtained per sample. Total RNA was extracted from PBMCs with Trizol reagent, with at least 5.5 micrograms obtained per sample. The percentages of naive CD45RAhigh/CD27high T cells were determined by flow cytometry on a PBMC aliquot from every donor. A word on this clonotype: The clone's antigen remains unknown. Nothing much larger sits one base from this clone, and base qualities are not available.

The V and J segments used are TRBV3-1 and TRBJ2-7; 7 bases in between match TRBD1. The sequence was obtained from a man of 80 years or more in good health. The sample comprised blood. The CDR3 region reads CASSPRGNSYEQYF. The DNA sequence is TGTGCCAGCAGCCCCAGGGGGAATTCCTACGAGCAGTACTTC.